This T cell receptor beta chain was recovered during a study of blood T cell repertoires in COVID-19. At the level of the study: There were acute and convalescent COVID-19 samples, and they came from the United States, Italy and Spain. The cDNA or gDNA used as material had been derived from T cells, B-cell-depleted T cells, or PBMCs.

In the original processing: By means of reference gene primer amplification, nucleated cell counts were estimated. The method was immunoSEQ multiplex PCR; TCRdb's version includes in-frame clones alone and lacks a portion of them. V, J and clone size are taken as reported in that table, and D and trimming were inferred from the DNA itself. The sample contains approximately 40,000 clones, about 90% of which appear only once. Germline V gene sequence: CDR1 MNHEY, CDR2 SVGAGI. The junction had 5 bases not matched to a gene; V was cut back by 6 bases and J by 2 bases. CDR3 length: 14 residues. This TCR was recovered from a man in his fifties or sixties with COVID-19, enrolled during active disease. Material: peripheral blood. The J gene is TRBJ2-5, the V gene TRBV6-5; 8 nucleotides line up with TRBD1. CDR3 nucleotide sequence: TGTGCCAGCAGAAAAGACAGGGGACAAGAGACCCAGTACTTC. Translating it yields CASRKDRGQETQYF.